The 29 T cell receptor beta chains reported below all come from one sample, sequenced in a study of cytomegalovirus exposure and HLA in healthy donors. This PCR relied on a set of 60 Vbeta primers and 13 Jbeta primers. Measured with immunoSEQ multiplex PCR; TCRdb has only the in-frame clones, and not every one. The sample includes 90,000 or so clones, 78% of them seen just once. Sequenced: PBMCs. These TCRs come from a male donor in good health and CMV-seropositive.

This chain joins TRBV5-4 and TRBJ2-3, with 7 nucleotides matching TRBD1. The germline gives CDR1 SGHNT, CDR2 YYREEE (reference sequence). There are 14 residues in the CDR3. The V gene end was trimmed by 4 bases and the J gene end by 3 bases; junction bases not matched to a gene: 5. CDR3 DNA sequence: TGTGCCAGCAGCCCGAGGGGGCATACAGATACGCAGTATTTT. Its protein is CASSPRGHTDTQYF.

This clone is a singleton in its sample. This sequence joins TRBV5-5 and TRBJ1-2; D not certain. V gave up 3 bases and J gave up 8 bases, with 5 bases separating them. In germline, CDR1 is SGHKS, CDR2 YYEKEE (reference sequence). This CDR3 has 10 residues. The chain's CDR3 is CASSSTGYTF. DNA for the CDR3: TGTGCCAGCAGCTCTACGGGCTACACCTTC. The entire variable domain, with the rest obtained from reference TRBV5-5 and TRBJ1-2, is as follows: DAGVTQSPTHLIKTRGQQVTLRCSPISGHKSVSWYQQVLGQGPQFIFQYYEKEERGRGNFPDRFSARQFPNYSSELNVNALLLGDSALYLCASSSTGYTFGSGTRLTVV.

This clone was recorded only once. The chain carries TRBV6-5 and TRBJ2-3, with a tentative D call TRBD2 (5 bases). The CDR3 consists of 16 residues. With 0 bases removed from V and 0 bases from J, the gap between germline ends came to 10 bases. CDR1 is MNHEY, CDR2 SVGAGI, per germline. CDR3 coding DNA: TGTGCCAGCAGTTACTCGAGGGCGAGGAGCACAGATACGCAGTATTTT. Translating gives CASSYSRARSTDTQYF.

This chain links TRBV28 with TRBJ1-5; 7 bases agree with TRBD1. Germline V gene lookup returns CDR1 MDHEN and CDR2 SYDVKM. CDR3 length equals 15 residues. Unmatched junction bases numbered 13, after V lost 7 bases and J lost 7 bases. In nucleotides, the CDR3 is TGTGCCAGCACGTTAAGACAGGGAAGAGGGCAGCCCCAGCATTTT. Translating it yields CASTLRQGRGQPQHF.

J is TRBJ1-1 and V is TRBV14; TRBD1 matches 7 bases. The V gene end was trimmed by 2 bases and the J gene end by 2 bases; junction bases not matched to a gene: 2. There are 14 residues in the CDR3. The germline V gene has CDR1 SGHDN and CDR2 FVKESK. DNA of the CDR3: TGTGCCAGCAGCCAATGGGACAGAAACACTGAAGCTTTCTTT. Amino acid sequence: CASSQWDRNTEAFF.

This rearrangement joins TRBV7-3 to TRBJ2-6; 8 nucleotides match TRBD1. V was pared by 1 base and J by 4 bases, with 15 bases of the junction left unmatched. CDR1 SGHTA and CDR2 FQGTGA come from the germline V gene. The CDR3 contains 20 residues. The CDR3 loop is CASSLNPPGGVDRGANVLTF. The CDR3, as DNA: TGTGCCAGCAGCTTAAACCCCCCAGGGGGCGTGGACCGAGGGGCCAACGTCCTGACTTTC.

CDR3 residues: CASSVGLAGGYNEQFF. CDR3 DNA: TGTGCCAGCAGCGTAGGACTAGCGGGGGGATACAATGAGCAGTTCTTC. J is TRBJ2-1 and V is TRBV9, with 13 bases identical to TRBD2. The CDR3 contains 16 residues. Germline assignment: CDR1 SGDLS and CDR2 YYNGEE. V shed 0 bases and J 4 bases; nucleotides not matched to a gene: 1.

The chain joins TRBV19 to TRBJ2-1, with D hard to call. Germline values: CDR1 LNHDA, CDR2 SQIVND (reference sequence). V dropped 1 base and J dropped 6 bases, with 4 bases sitting between them. This CDR3 spans 12 amino acids. In nucleotides, the CDR3 is TGTGCCAGTAGTATAGGACTCAATGAGCAGTTCTTC. This codes for CASSIGLNEQFF.

The chain has TRBV6-5 and TRBJ2-2, with TRBD1 matching over 9 bases. CDR1 MNHEY and CDR2 SVGAGI come from the germline V gene. There are 15 residues in the CDR3. The CDR3 region is CADMPGQGNTGELFF. The DNA of the CDR3 is TGTGCGGATATGCCGGGACAGGGGAACACCGGGGAGCTGTTTTTT.

The chain joins TRBV11-2 to TRBJ2-1; a weak D match, TRBD1 (5 bases). V was shortened by 2 bases and J by 5 bases, with 16 bases between the two germline ends. Looked up from germline, CDR1 is SGHAT and CDR2 is FQNNGV. This CDR3 is 16 amino acids long. CDR3 loop: CASSLRGQGRNNEQFF. CDR3 coding DNA: TGTGCCAGCAGCTTAAGAGGCCAGGGAAGGAACAATGAGCAGTTCTTC.

The CDR3 coding sequence is TGTGCCAGCAGTTTACGAGGAAACCCCTACGAGCAGTACTTC. Amino acid sequence: CASSLRGNPYEQYF. The chain couples TRBV28 to TRBJ2-7, with D hard to call. The V and J ends lost 2 bases and 2 bases respectively, with 10 bases between them. Looked up from germline, CDR1 is MDHEN and CDR2 is SYDVKM. The CDR3 consists of 14 residues.

This rearrangement joins TRBV11-2 to TRBJ1-5; 10 bases align to TRBD1. V was clipped by 5 bases and J by 9 bases; unmatched bases: 4. The V gene's germline CDR1 is SGHAT and CDR2 FQNNGV. The CDR3 has 13 amino acids. In DNA, the CDR3 is TGTGCCAGCAGCCGGGACAGGGGAGCGCCCCAGCATTTT. The encoded protein is CASSRDRGAPQHF.

This CDR3 is CASSLGAERINEQFF. DNA for the CDR3: TGTGCCAGCAGCTTAGGGGCTGAGCGGATCAATGAGCAGTTCTTC. The J gene is TRBJ2-1, the V gene TRBV7-6, with D tentatively TRBD2 (5 bases). The germline V gene encodes CDR1 SGHVS and CDR2 FNYEAQ. V was clipped by 1 base and J by 6 bases, with 13 bases between them. CDR3 size: 15 residues.

The V call is TRBV4-1, the J call TRBJ1-5; 8 bases agree with TRBD1. J was trimmed by 3 bases and V by 3 bases; bases with no gene match: 4. CDR3 length: 15 residues. CDR1 and CDR2 from the germline V gene are MGHRA and YSYEKL. The CDR3 here is CASSHLTGDNQPQHF. The DNA of the CDR3 is TGCGCCAGCAGCCATCTGACAGGGGACAATCAGCCCCAGCATTTT.

The rearrangement links TRBV5-1 to TRBJ1-1; the D gene is possibly TRBD1 (6 bases). This CDR3 comprises 15 residues. The V and J ends lost 2 bases and 1 base respectively, with 12 bases between them. Germline CDR1 SGHRS, CDR2 YFSETQ. DNA of the CDR3: TGCGCCAGCAGCTTCGGGACACCCCAGAACACTGAAGCTTTCTTT. Translation: CASSFGTPQNTEAFF. Full variable domain (remainder filled in from reference TRBV5-1 and TRBJ1-1): KAGVTQTPRYLIKTRGQQVTLSCSPISGHRSVSWYQQTPGQGLQFLFEYFSETQRNKGNFPGRFSGRQFSNSRSEMNVSTLELGDSALYLCASSFGTPQNTEAFFGQGTRLTVV.

The chain has TRBV29-1 and TRBJ2-1; D perhaps matches TRBD1 (6 bases). V lost 7 bases and J 0 bases, leaving 13 bases between the germline ends. Germline assignment: CDR1 SQVTM and CDR2 ANQGSEA. This CDR3 region has 14 residues. CDR3 region: CSAQGIDSYNEQFF. The CDR3 DNA follows: TGCAGCGCTCAGGGGATTGACTCCTACAATGAGCAGTTCTTC.

DNA for the CDR3: TGTGCCAGCAGCGTAGCTTCAGGGTGGCAAGAGACCCAGTACTTC. Translation gives CASSVASGWQETQYF. This sequence joins TRBV9 and TRBJ2-5; a possible D gene is TRBD1 (5 bases). CDR3 length: 15 amino acids. V lost 0 bases and J 2 bases, leaving 11 bases between the germline ends. The germline V gene encodes CDR1 SGDLS and CDR2 YYNGEE. The full variable domain, in which reference TRBV9 and TRBJ2-5 provide the parts outside the CDR3, is DSGVTQTPKHLITATGQRVTLRCSPRSGDLSVYWYQQSLDQGLQFLIQYYNGEERAKGNILERFSAQQFPDLHSELNLSSLELGDSALYFCASSVASGWQETQYFGPGTRLLVL.

This rearrangement joins TRBV20-1 to TRBJ2-5; no clear D. The CDR3 is made up of 11 amino acids. Germline CDR1 and CDR2: DFQATT and SNEGSKA (reference sequence). The V end was cut by 6 bases, the J end by 4 bases, with 9 bases between. Here the CDR3 DNA reads TGCAGTGCGCCGGTTGGAGAGACCCAGTACTTC. The encoded protein is CSAPVGETQYF.

The V and J genes are TRBV7-8 and TRBJ1-6; D uncertain. Germline values: CDR1 SGHVS, CDR2 FQNEAQ. The V end was cut by 1 base, the J end by 4 bases, with 8 bases between. The CDR3 totals 15 residues. Here the CDR3 DNA reads TGTGCCAGCAGCTTAGGGCGGAGTTATAATTCACCCCTCCACTTT. The encoded protein is CASSLGRSYNSPLHF.

This rearrangement joins TRBV23-1 to TRBJ1-6, with a tentative D call TRBD1 (5 bases). TRBV23-1 is an ORF; its function is uncertain. V gave up 7 bases and J gave up 7 bases, with 26 bases separating them. The CDR3 is 18 residues long. The CDR3 bases are TGCGCCAGCACCCTCTCCCGCCCGGGAGGGGCGAGCAATTCACCCCTCCACTTT. Translated, it gives CASTLSRPGGASNSPLHF.

The V gene is TRBV5-1, the J gene TRBJ2-7; the match to TRBD2 covers 9 bases. V was pared by 0 bases and J by 5 bases, with 0 bases of the junction left unmatched. Per germline, CDR1 SGHRS and CDR2 YFSETQ. This CDR3 has 13 residues. CDR3 sequence reads: CASSLGLADEQYF. CDR3 nucleotides: TGCGCCAGCAGCTTGGGACTAGCGGACGAGCAGTACTTC.

A few counts support this clone. The gene calls are TRBV7-9 and TRBJ1-1; D not resolved. Germline CDR1 reads SEHNR; CDR2 reads FQNEAQ (reference sequence). This CDR3 is 13 amino acids long. Between the trimmed V and J ends, which lost 3 bases and 11 bases, there was a span of 16 bases. Here the CDR3 reads CASSLSIDITAFF. The CDR3 DNA reads TGTGCCAGCAGCTTGTCCATAGACATAACGGCTTTCTTT.

The rearrangement joins TRBV5-8 to TRBJ1-3; possibly TRBD1 for D (5 bases). Trimming pared 2 bases from V and 4 bases from J, leaving 13 bases between. This CDR3 comprises 15 residues. In germline, CDR1 is SGHTS, CDR2 YDEGEE. The CDR3 DNA reads as TGTGCCAGCAGCTTTTATAGGGGTTCGGGAAACACCATATATTTT. Amino acids: CASSFYRGSGNTIYF.

The gene calls are TRBV2 and TRBJ2-1; 14 bases fit TRBD2. Germline lookup yields CDR1 SNHLY and CDR2 FYNNEI. The V segment lost 8 bases and the J segment 7 bases; nucleotides outside the gene matches: 1. The CDR3 runs to 13 residues. This chain's CDR3 is CASGTSGSNEQFF. In nucleotides, the CDR3 is TGTGCCAGCGGGACTAGCGGGAGTAATGAGCAGTTCTTC.

In this sample, this clone turned up once. The V gene is TRBV29-1, the J gene TRBJ2-1; D is possibly TRBD1 (5 bases). Trimming shortened V by 3 bases and J by 8 bases, and 14 bases separated the two germline ends. This CDR3 comprises 13 residues. Germline V lookup: CDR1 SQVTM, CDR2 ANQGSEA. In DNA form, the CDR3 reads TGCAGCGTTGAGAGCAGGGTTTGGGATGAGCAGTTCTTC. This gives the protein CSVESRVWDEQFF.

This sequence joins TRBV5-6 and TRBJ2-7; TRBD2 matches at 11 bases. Trimming at V came to 0 bases and at J to 5 bases, leaving 13 bases not matched to a gene. Germline values: CDR1 SGHDT, CDR2 YYEEEE. The length of the CDR3 is 18 residues. The CDR3 here is CASSLGLAGSAAFNEQYF. In nucleotides, the CDR3 is TGTGCCAGCAGCTTGGGACTAGCGGGAAGTGCTGCCTTTAACGAGCAGTACTTC.

This chain joins TRBV5-4 and TRBJ2-3; weak D call: TRBD1 (7 bases). Germline CDR1 SGHNT, CDR2 YYREEE (reference sequence). Trimming took off 3 bases at V and 4 bases at J, with 12 bases between the two ends. The CDR3 spans 14 residues. The CDR3 spells CASSSGDRPDTQYF. The DNA for the CDR3 is TGTGCCAGCAGCTCGGGGGACAGACCAGATACGCAGTATTTT.

The chain joins TRBV27 to TRBJ1-2; unclear D gene. V lost 4 bases, J lost 2 bases, and 14 bases lay in between. The CDR3 consists of 15 residues. The germline V gene encodes CDR1 MNHEY and CDR2 SMNVEV (reference sequence). The DNA of the CDR3 is TGTGCCAGCAGTTCCCATGAGGTAGACAACTATGGCTACACCTTC. It codes for CASSSHEVDNYGYTF.

This clone was counted a few times. The rearrangement links TRBV27 to TRBJ1-5, with D perhaps matching TRBD1 (6 bases). This CDR3 spans 14 amino acids. In germline, CDR1 is MNHEY, CDR2 SMNVEV (reference sequence). Trimming shortened V by 6 bases and J by 1 base, and 10 bases separated the two germline ends. CDR3 bases: TGTGCCAGCAGGAAAGGACAGAGCAATCAGCCCCAGCATTTT. This gives the protein CASRKGQSNQPQHF.